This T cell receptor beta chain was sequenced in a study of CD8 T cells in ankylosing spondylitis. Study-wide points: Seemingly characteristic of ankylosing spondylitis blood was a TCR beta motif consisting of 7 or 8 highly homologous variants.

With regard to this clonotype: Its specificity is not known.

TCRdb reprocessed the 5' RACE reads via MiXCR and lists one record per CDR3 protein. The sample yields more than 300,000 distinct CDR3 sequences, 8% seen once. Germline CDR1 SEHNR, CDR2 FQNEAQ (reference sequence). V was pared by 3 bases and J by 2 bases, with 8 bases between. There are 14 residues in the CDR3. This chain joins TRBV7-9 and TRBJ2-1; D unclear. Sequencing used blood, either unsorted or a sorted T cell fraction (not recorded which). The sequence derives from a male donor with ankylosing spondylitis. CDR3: CASSFRVTYNEQFF. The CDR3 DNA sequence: TGTGCCAGCAGCTTCCGGGTAACCTACAATGAGCAGTTCTTC.